The sequence of this T cell receptor (beta chain) was determined in a study of blood T cell repertoires in COVID-19. Method: immunoSEQ multiplex PCR; TCRdb's copy keeps in-frame clones and lacks some. The repertoire holds some 200,000 clones, with 86% as singletons. The trim removed 5 bases at V and 2 bases at J, leaving 6 bases unmatched. The V gene's germline CDR1 is KGHSH and CDR2 LQKENI. The CDR3 runs to 15 residues. This clonotype was obtained from a woman aged 65 to 85 with acute or convalescent COVID-19. The sample consisted of peripheral blood. The chain recombines TRBV18 with TRBJ1-1; 9 bases match TRBD1. The CDR3 loop reads CASSRRTGDNTEAFF. The CDR3 region has the DNA TGTGCCAGCTCAAGAAGGACAGGGGATAACACTGAAGCTTTCTTT.